Listed below are T cell receptor beta chains from one sample, sequenced in a study of molecular identifiers for immune sequencing clone quantification. Using its own MiXCR run on the PCR reads, TCRdb lists one record per CDR3 protein. The sample holds over 550,000 distinct CDR3 sequences, about 25% seen once. Sequencing was done on a sample of naive CD8+ T cells from blood, with Jurkat cell RNA spiked in. The receptor set was obtained from a human donor in good health. Some libraries in this study had Jurkat cell RNA spiked in. CDR3s include the opening cysteine and the closing phenylalanine or tryptophan. Each record gives: D gene, J gene, CDR3 length, V gene, clone size, CDR3 DNA, CDR3 protein. The D gene is left open where the match is weak. Clone size is stated in some rows and not others, as once, few, many or a class when expanded.

NA	TRBJ1-4	14	TRBV4-3	NA	TGCGCCAGCAGCCAAGAATTGGCTAATGAAAAACTGTTTTTT	CASSQELANEKLFF
NA	TRBJ2-7	15	TRBV2	NA	TGTGCCAGCAGTGAGTTGGCCGGCACAGACTACGAGCAGTACTTC	CASSELAGTDYEQYF
NA	TRBJ2-2	13	TRBV12-3/TRBV12-4	many	TGTGCCAGCAGTTTCTGGAACACCGGGGAGCTGTTTTTT	CASSFWNTGELFF
NA	TRBJ2-7	15	TRBV4-3	many	TGCGCCAGCAGCCAATTAGCCGGGCCGACCTACGAGCAGTACTTC	CASSQLAGPTYEQYF
NA	TRBJ1-2	12	TRBV28	few	TGTGCCAGCAGGGGGTCTCTTTATGGCTACACCTTC	CASRGSLYGYTF
NA	TRBJ1-1	13	TRBV29-1	few	TGCAGCGTCTGGACGGGGACGATCACTGAAGCTCTCTTT	CSVWTGTITEALF
TRBD1	TRBJ2-7	15	TRBV4-1	many	TGCGCCAGCAGCCAAGCGGGACAGGGACTCTACGAGCAGTACTTC	CASSQAGQGLYEQYF
NA	TRBJ1-1	14	TRBV28	many	TGTGCCAGCAGTCCTGACATCTTGAACACTGAAGCTTTCTTT	CASSPDILNTEAFF
NA	TRBJ2-1	17	TRBV11-2	many	TGTGCCAGCAGCTCATTATCCGGGACATTCGGCTACAATGAGCAGTTCTTC	CASSSLSGTFGYNEQFF
TRBD2	TRBJ2-1	16	TRBV9	NA	TGTGCCAGCAGCGTAGCTACTAGCGGGATATACAATGAGCAGTTCTTC	CASSVATSGIYNEQFF
NA	TRBJ2-1	14	TRBV20-1	many	TGCAGTGCTAGAGAACTAGGGCAGTACAATGAGCAGTTCTTC	CSARELGQYNEQFF
NA	TRBJ1-2	15	TRBV12-3/TRBV12-4	NA	TGTGCCAGCAGTTCCCAAACAGAGGTATTCAATGGCTACACCTTC	CASSSQTEVFNGYTF
NA	TRBJ2-7	14	TRBV28	few	TGTGCCAGCAGACCCCTAGCGAGGGGCTACGAGCAGTACTTC	CASRPLARGYEQYF
TRBD2	TRBJ2-5	16	TRBV15	few	TGTGCCACCAGCAACCTCATACTAGCGGGTGCAGAGACCCAGTACTTC	CATSNLILAGAETQYF
NA	TRBJ2-7	15	TRBV5-6	NA	TGTGCCAGCAGCTTGGGAGGTGGACAAAGATACGAGCAGTACTTC	CASSLGGGQRYEQYF
NA	TRBJ1-1	11	TRBV7-9	many	TGTGCCAGCAGCGGGCACACTGAAGCTTTCTTT	CASSGHTEAFF
NA	TRBJ2-3	14	TRBV29-1	few	TGCAGCGTTTGGGCAGGGGCTACCACAGATACGCAGTATTTT	CSVWAGATTDTQYF
NA	TRBJ2-2	17	TRBV5-1	NA	TGCGCCAGCAGCTTGACCCTGGGCCGGGGGCCCACCGGGGCGCCGTTTTTT	CASSLTLGRGPTGAPFF
NA	TRBJ1-3	16	TRBV20-1	many	TGCAGTGCTAGTCGTTGGGAGGGGAACTCTGGAAACACCATATATTTT	CSASRWEGNSGNTIYF
NA	TRBJ1-2	14	TRBV12-3/TRBV12-4	NA	TGTGCCAGCAGTTTCCCTGGGCTGAACTATGGCTACACCTTC	CASSFPGLNYGYTF
TRBD1	TRBJ2-7	13	TRBV29-1	few	TGCAGCGTGGAGACAGGGGGCGAGTACGAGCAGTGCTTC	CSVETGGEYEQCF
NA	TRBJ2-4	13	TRBV27	NA	TGTGCCAGCAGGGAGTTGAACAAAAACATTCAGTACTTC	CASRELNKNIQYF
TRBD1	TRBJ2-1	15	TRBV30	NA	TGTGCCTGGAGTGAAGGGATTGGACAGGGGAATGAGCAGTTCTTC	CAWSEGIGQGNEQFF
NA	TRBJ1-2	14	TRBV28	NA	TGTGCCAGCAGGAAAACTACGGGAATGTATGGCTACACCTTC	CASRKTTGMYGYTF
NA	TRBJ2-5	15	TRBV6-2/TRBV6-3	NA	TGTTCCAGCAGAGAACTAGGGACTTCCCAAGAGACCCAGTACTTC	CSSRELGTSQETQYF
NA	TRBJ1-1	12	TRBV29-1	many	TGCAGCGTTGAAGTGATGAACACTGAAGCTTTCTTT	CSVEVMNTEAFF
NA	TRBJ2-5	13	TRBV9	NA	TGTGCCAGCAGTCGGATGAGGGAAGAGACCCAGTACTTC	CASSRMREETQYF
NA	TRBJ1-1	12	TRBV29-1	many	TGCAGCGTTGAGTCCCAGAGCACTGAAGCTTTCTTT	CSVESQSTEAFF
NA	TRBJ2-1	11	TRBV30	NA	TGTGCCTGGAGGGGCTACAATGAGCGGTTCTTC	CAWRGYNERFF
NA	TRBJ1-2	14	TRBV19	NA	TGTGCCAGTAGTACCGGCCACGGTCTCTATGACTACACCTTC	CASSTGHGLYDYTF
TRBD1	TRBJ2-7	14	TRBV11-2	few	TGTGCCAGCAGCTTGGATAACCACAGGGGATGGAAGTACTTC	CASSLDNHRGWKYF
NA	TRBJ1-1	16	TRBV7-9	many	TGTGCCAGCAGCCCGCAGGCAGGGAGTTCGAACACTGAAGCTTTCTTT	CASSPQAGSSNTEAFF
NA	TRBJ2-3	15	TRBV2	many	TGTGCCAGCAGTGAACGGGGGCCACCCACAGATACGCAGTATTTT	CASSERGPPTDTQYF
TRBD1	TRBJ1-4	17	TRBV13	many	TGTGCCAGCAGCTCCCGGACAGGACCTGCAACTAATGAAAAACTGTTTTTT	CASSSRTGPATNEKLFF
NA	TRBJ1-2	15	TRBV7-9	NA	TGTGCCAGCAGCTCCGCGGGGGAGGGTAACTATGGCTACACCTTC	CASSSAGEGNYGYTF
NA	TRBJ2-2	16	TRBV19	many	TGTGCCAGTAGTATACTCTGGGCAGCGAACACCGGGGAGCTGTTTTTT	CASSILWAANTGELFF
TRBD2	TRBJ2-7	14	TRBV11-2	many	TGTGCCAGCAGCTTATCAGCGGGGACCTACGAGCAGTACTTC	CASSLSAGTYEQYF
NA	TRBJ1-1	15	TRBV13	NA	TGTGCCAGCAGCCCCTATGGGGTTCAGAACACTGAAGCTTTCTTT	CASSPYGVQNTEAFF
TRBD1	TRBJ1-4	18	TRBV28	NA	TGTGCCAGCAGCCCTTTCTTCCCACCAACAGGGGTGGATGAAAAACTGTTTTTT	CASSPFFPPTGVDEKLFF
TRBD2	TRBJ2-7	16	TRBV3-1	NA	TGTGCCAGCAGCCTCCACGGACTAGCGACCTCCTACGAGCAGTACTTC	CASSLHGLATSYEQYF
NA	TRBJ2-7	14	TRBV6-1	NA	TGTGCCAGCAGTGTAATGAGGGCCTCATACGAGCAGTACTTC	CASSVMRASYEQYF
NA	TRBJ2-3	16	TRBV27	many	TGTGCCAGCAAACCCGGCGGAGGGTTCTTTGATTATACGCAGTATTTT	CASKPGGGFFDYTQYF
NA	TRBJ2-1	14	TRBV7-2	many	TGTGCCAGCAGCTTAGAACTAGGGTTGGATGAGCAGTTCTTC	CASSLELGLDEQFF
NA	TRBJ1-2	12	TRBV6-5	NA	TGTGCCAGCAGCCAGGACTCTTTTGGCTACACCTTC	CASSQDSFGYTF
NA	TRBJ1-6	16	TRBV7-9	many	TGTGCCAGCAGCTCCGTGTGGGTCCGGGATACGTCACCCCTCCACTTT	CASSSVWVRDTSPLHF
NA	TRBJ2-5	14	TRBV5-1	many	TGCGCCAGCAGCTTAAACGGACAGTCGAAAGTATCGTTCTTC	CASSLNGQSKVSFF
TRBD2	TRBJ2-3	15	TRBV29-1	many	TGCAGCGTTACTCATAGCGGGGGAAGCACAGATACGCAGTATTTT	CSVTHSGGSTDTQYF
NA	TRBJ2-3	14	TRBV6-5	NA	TGTGCCAACAGTAAAACGGACAGCACAGATACGCAGTATTTT	CANSKTDSTDTQYF
NA	TRBJ2-6	17	TRBV4-3	many	TGCGCCAGCAGCCAAGATAACGTACGCTCTGGGGCCAACGTCCTGACTTTC	CASSQDNVRSGANVLTF
NA	TRBJ2-3	14	TRBV27	many	TGTGCCAGCAGTTTATTGGACAGCACAGATACGCAGTATTTT	CASSLLDSTDTQYF
NA	TRBJ1-1	16	TRBV5-8	NA	TGTGCCAGCAGCTTCTCCCCCAGGGGCCTAAACACTGAAGCTTTCTTT	CASSFSPRGLNTEAFF
TRBD1	TRBJ1-1	16	TRBV4-3	NA	TGCGCCAGCAGCCAAGATGCCACAGGGGGGAACACTGAAGCTTTCTTT	CASSQDATGGNTEAFF
TRBD2	TRBJ2-7	16	TRBV7-9	NA	TGTGCCAGCAGCAAAAAGGGACTAGCGGGAGTCCACGAGCAGTACTTC	CASSKKGLAGVHEQYF
NA	TRBJ1-3	13	TRBV30	NA	TGTGCCTGGAGTAAGGACACTGGAAACACCATATATTTT	CAWSKDTGNTIYF